Listed below are T cell receptor beta chains from one sample, sequenced in a study of T cells after yellow fever vaccination. TCRdb itself ran the 5' RACE reads through MiXCR, one entry per CDR3 protein. The table includes roughly 60,000 distinct CDR3 sequences, approximately 7.7% detected once. The sample consisted of CD8+ T cells sorted from PBMCs, taken on the day of the first yellow fever vaccination. These receptors came from a man aged 18 to 29 who received the YFV17D yellow fever vaccine. The CDR3 runs from the conserved cysteine through the conserved F or W. D genes are given only for firm matches. Clone size is stated in some rows and not others, as once, few, many or a class when expanded.

J: TRBJ1-3; V: TRBV7-9; D: TRBD1; size: few; CDR3: CASSLTGVPGNTIYF; DNA: TGTGCCAGCAGCTTGACAGGGGTTCCTGGAAACACCATATATTTT
J: TRBJ1-2; V: TRBV5-6; D: TRBD1; size: NA; CDR3: CASGHRGPDGYTF; DNA: TGTGCCAGCGGCCACAGGGGCCCCGATGGCTACACCTTC
J: TRBJ1-1; V: TRBV9; D: NA; size: few; CDR3: CASSPPTGNTEAFF; DNA: TGTGCCAGCAGCCCTCCAACAGGGAACACTGAAGCTTTCTTT
J: TRBJ2-3; V: TRBV4-1; D: NA; size: few; CDR3: CASSQRSGTTAVDTQYF; DNA: TGCGCCAGCAGCCAGCGGTCGGGCACCACAGCGGTAGATACGCAGTATTTT
J: TRBJ2-3; V: TRBV4-1; D: NA; size: NA; CDR3: CASSPLSSSTDTQYF; DNA: TGCGCCAGCAGCCCTCTGTCCTCTAGCACAGATACGCAGTATTTT
J: TRBJ2-7; V: TRBV5-4; D: TRBD1; size: NA; CDR3: CASSQTGYEQYF; DNA: TGTGCCAGCAGCCAGACAGGGTACGAGCAGTACTTC
J: TRBJ2-1; V: TRBV5-4; D: NA; size: NA; CDR3: CASSSKGLPYNEQFF; DNA: TGTGCCAGCAGCTCGAAAGGGTTACCCTACAATGAGCAGTTCTTC
J: TRBJ2-1; V: TRBV20-1; D: TRBD2; size: many; CDR3: CSAPPRTSGDYNEQFF; DNA: TGCAGTGCTCCTCCAAGGACTAGCGGGGACTACAATGAGCAGTTCTTC
J: TRBJ2-1; V: TRBV3-1; D: TRBD2; size: many; CDR3: CASSPRGTSYNEQFF; DNA: TGTGCCAGCAGCCCGCGGGGGACCTCCTACAATGAGCAGTTCTTC
J: TRBJ2-7; V: TRBV6-2/TRBV6-3; D: NA; size: few; CDR3: CASSYSDEQYF; DNA: TGTGCCAGCAGTTATAGCGACGAGCAGTACTTC
J: TRBJ1-1; V: TRBV7-9; D: NA; size: NA; CDR3: CASSLGGQGGSAFF; DNA: TGTGCCAGCAGCCTAGGTGGCCAGGGTGGATCAGCTTTCTTT
J: TRBJ2-3; V: TRBV3-1; D: TRBD1; size: many; CDR3: CASSRDRGRTDTQYF; DNA: TGTGCCAGCAGCCGAGACAGGGGGCGGACAGATACGCAGTATTTT
J: TRBJ1-5; V: TRBV6-2/TRBV6-3; D: TRBD1; size: many; CDR3: CASRWDSLSNQPQHF; DNA: TGTGCCAGCAGGTGGGACAGCCTGAGCAATCAGCCCCAGCATTTT
J: TRBJ2-1; V: TRBV6-2/TRBV6-3; D: NA; size: many; CDR3: CASSRQVTYNEQFF; DNA: TGTGCCAGCAGCCGACAGGTTACCTACAATGAGCAGTTCTTC
J: TRBJ2-5; V: TRBV28; D: NA; size: NA; CDR3: CASSQAQYF; DNA: TGTGCCAGCAGTCAGGCCCAGTACTTC
J: TRBJ1-4; V: TRBV7-9; D: NA; size: NA; CDR3: CASSLYSDTGEKLFF; DNA: TGTGCCAGCAGCTTATATTCGGACACGGGTGAAAAACTGTTTTTT
J: TRBJ2-2; V: TRBV4-1; D: TRBD1; size: few; CDR3: CASSQEDTGDTGELFF; DNA: TGCGCCAGCAGCCAAGAAGATACAGGGGACACCGGGGAGCTGTTTTTT
J: TRBJ2-1; V: TRBV15; D: TRBD2; size: many; CDR3: CATSTTSGAYNEQFF; DNA: TGTGCCACCAGCACAACTAGCGGGGCCTACAATGAGCAGTTCTTC
J: TRBJ2-1; V: TRBV15; D: NA; size: NA; CDR3: CATSRERTLNANEQFF; DNA: TGTGCCACCAGCAGAGAAAGGACCCTTAATGCCAATGAGCAGTTCTTC
J: TRBJ1-1; V: TRBV5-1; D: NA; size: many; CDR3: CASTAGPEAFF; DNA: TGCGCCAGCACGGCGGGACCTGAAGCTTTCTTT
J: TRBJ1-3; V: TRBV4-3; D: NA; size: many; CDR3: CASTTNPGSGNTIYF; DNA: TGCGCCAGCACCACGAACCCCGGATCTGGAAACACCATATATTTT
J: TRBJ2-2; V: TRBV6-2/TRBV6-3; D: NA; size: many; CDR3: CASRRHLNTGELFF; DNA: TGTGCCAGCCGTCGGCATCTCAACACCGGGGAGCTGTTTTTT
J: TRBJ2-7; V: TRBV5-4; D: NA; size: many; CDR3: CASSLMASSSYEQYF; DNA: TGTGCCAGCAGCTTAATGGCCAGCAGCTCCTACGAGCAGTACTTC
J: TRBJ2-3; V: TRBV6-5; D: NA; size: many; CDR3: CASSLGDPTDTQYF; DNA: TGTGCCAGCAGTTTGGGCGACCCAACAGATACGCAGTATTTT
J: TRBJ1-1; V: TRBV5-1; D: NA; size: NA; CDR3: CASSPLMGAEAFF; DNA: TGCGCCAGCAGCCCCCTGATGGGCGCTGAAGCTTTCTTT
J: TRBJ1-3; V: TRBV7-9; D: NA; size: NA; CDR3: CASSLVGIPGNTIYF; DNA: TGTGCCAGCAGCTTAGTTGGGATCCCTGGAAACACCATATATTTT
J: TRBJ2-3; V: TRBV27; D: NA; size: NA; CDR3: CASRGWDSAIDTQYF; DNA: TGTGCCAGCCGGGGCTGGGACTCGGCTATAGATACGCAGTATTTT
J: TRBJ2-1; V: TRBV4-3; D: TRBD2; size: many; CDR3: CASSLDVPSGGSGEQFF; DNA: TGCGCCAGCAGCCTCGACGTTCCTAGCGGGGGGTCGGGTGAGCAGTTCTTC
J: TRBJ2-1; V: TRBV5-1; D: NA; size: NA; CDR3: CASSFRWGLQPPYNEQFF; DNA: TGCGCCAGCAGCTTTCGGTGGGGATTACAGCCCCCCTACAATGAGCAGTTCTTC
J: TRBJ1-5; V: TRBV7-7; D: NA; size: NA; CDR3: CATTVPGRNQPQHF; DNA: TGTGCTACCACGGTCCCGGGGCGCAATCAGCCCCAGCATTTT
J: TRBJ2-1; V: TRBV5-1; D: NA; size: few; CDR3: CASTETLARTQFF; DNA: TGCGCCAGCACGGAAACTTTAGCCCGGACCCAGTTCTTC
J: TRBJ2-1; V: TRBV19; D: TRBD2; size: NA; CDR3: CASSIAGGNNEQFF; DNA: TGTGCCAGTAGTATAGCGGGGGGGAACAATGAGCAGTTCTTC
J: TRBJ2-3; V: TRBV10-3; D: NA; size: many; CDR3: CAISESSTDTQYF; DNA: TGTGCCATCAGTGAGTCAAGCACAGATACGCAGTATTTT
J: TRBJ1-1; V: TRBV5-1; D: NA; size: few; CDR3: CASSLGGGRGTEAFF; DNA: TGCGCCAGCAGCTTGGGAGGTGGGCGCGGCACTGAAGCTTTCTTT
J: TRBJ1-1; V: TRBV19; D: NA; size: NA; CDR3: CASSDLPKEAFF; DNA: TGTGCCAGTAGTGATCTCCCAAAAGAAGCTTTCTTT
J: TRBJ2-2; V: TRBV12-3/TRBV12-4; D: NA; size: few; CDR3: CASTRIRGGAGELFF; DNA: TGTGCCAGCACCCGAATCCGGGGTGGAGCCGGGGAGCTGTTTTTT
J: TRBJ1-1; V: TRBV19; D: NA; size: NA; CDR3: CASSSQLEAFF; DNA: TGTGCCAGTAGTAGTCAACTGGAAGCTTTCTTT
J: TRBJ2-2; V: TRBV29-1; D: NA; size: many; CDR3: CSVDDGELFF; DNA: TGCAGCGTTGACGACGGGGAGCTGTTTTTT
J: TRBJ2-7; V: TRBV6-5; D: NA; size: many; CDR3: CASSYRGDEQYF; DNA: TGTGCCAGCAGTTACAGAGGGGACGAGCAGTACTTC
J: TRBJ2-5; V: TRBV12-3/TRBV12-4; D: NA; size: many; CDR3: CASTHGETQYF; DNA: TGTGCCAGCACCCATGGAGAGACCCAGTACTTC